This TCR beta chain was captured in a study of T cell responses to AZD1222 COVID-19 vaccine. Whole-study results and caveats: Targeting of unmutated variant regions was reportedly seen in nearly half of spike-specific TCRs. Baseline serology detected seropositivity in only a handful of AZD1222 recipients. The sample set comprised mostly white British donors with more females, and clonal diversity was possibly underestimated. CD4 TCRs covered the whole spike, strongest at regions 160-218 and 743-854.

Repertoires were generated with immunoSEQ multiplex PCR, while TCRdb's copy carries only in-frame clones and drops some. The data hold 150,000 to 200,000 clones, with around 88% observed a single time. For this clone: Its cognate antigen is unknown.

The germline CDR1 and CDR2 sequences are MNHEY and SMNVEV (reference sequence). The CDR3 length is 15 residues. The V gene lost 2 bases and the J gene lost 5 bases, with 12 bases spanning the gap. Sequencing was performed on peripheral blood, taken 28 days after the second AZD1222 dose. V is TRBV27 and J is TRBJ2-2; the D call may be TRBD1 or TRBD2 (5 bases each). The TCR sequence derives from an adult who received the AZD1222 COVID-19 vaccine. Here the CDR3 reads CASSLVQGPTGELFF. The CDR3 nucleotides are TGTGCCAGCAGTTTAGTGCAGGGACCTACCGGGGAGCTGTTTTTT.